This T cell receptor (beta chain) appears in the sequencing data of a study of T cell repertoires in cytomegalovirus infection. The wider study: Both CMV infection and a matching HLA type were indicated by public TCR beta signatures.

TCRdb re-derived calls from the reads in MiXCR, one entry per CDR3 protein. The sample holds fewer than 200,000 distinct CDR3 sequences, approximately 9.7% seen once. Broader study findings: HLA-C-restricted TCR beta clonotypes specific for CMV led the ex vivo response.

As concerns this clonotype: The antigen remains undetermined.

Material: PBMCs. This TCR came from a human donor in good health (CMV status not recorded). Some clones in this sample may be carry-over from other donors' samples.

This CDR3 reads CASSTGTGASTDTQYF. The CDR3 nucleotides read TGTGCCAGCAGTACCGGGACAGGGGCCTCCACAGATACGCAGTATTTT. The chain is built from TRBV6-8 and TRBJ2-3, with 10 bases fitting TRBD1. Unmatched junction bases numbered 7, after V lost 5 bases and J lost 2 bases. The CDR3 contains 16 residues. The germline gives CDR1 MNHGY, CDR2 SAAAGT.